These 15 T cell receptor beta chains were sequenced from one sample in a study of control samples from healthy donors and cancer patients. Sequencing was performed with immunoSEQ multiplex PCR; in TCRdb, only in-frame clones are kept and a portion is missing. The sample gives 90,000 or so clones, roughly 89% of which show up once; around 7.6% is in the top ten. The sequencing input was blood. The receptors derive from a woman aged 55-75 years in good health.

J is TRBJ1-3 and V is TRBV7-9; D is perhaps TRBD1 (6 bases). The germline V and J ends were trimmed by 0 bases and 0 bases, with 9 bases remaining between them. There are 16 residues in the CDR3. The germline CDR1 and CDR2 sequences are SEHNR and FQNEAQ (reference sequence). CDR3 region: CASSLATGSSGNTIYF. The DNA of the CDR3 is TGTGCCAGCAGCTTAGCCACAGGGAGCTCTGGAAACACCATATATTTT.

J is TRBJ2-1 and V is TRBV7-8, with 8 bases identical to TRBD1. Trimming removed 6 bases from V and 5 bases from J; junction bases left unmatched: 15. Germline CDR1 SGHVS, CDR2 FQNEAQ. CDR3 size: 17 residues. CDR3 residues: CASRPNLRQGPHNEQFF. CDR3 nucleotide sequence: TGTGCCAGCAGACCAAACCTTCGACAGGGGCCACACAATGAGCAGTTCTTC.

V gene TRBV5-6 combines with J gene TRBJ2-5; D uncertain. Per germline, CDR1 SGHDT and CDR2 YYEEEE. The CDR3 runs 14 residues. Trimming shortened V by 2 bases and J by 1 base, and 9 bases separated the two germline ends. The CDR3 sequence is CASSFGPLQETQYF. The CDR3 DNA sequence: TGTGCCAGCAGCTTTGGCCCTCTCCAAGAGACCCAGTACTTC.

The CDR3 bases are TGTGCCAGCAGCTTAAGCCCCCGACCAAAGACCACCTTC. This translates into CASSLSPRPKTTF. V usage is TRBV7-9 and J usage is TRBJ1-2; D ambiguous. The CDR3 has 13 amino acids. The V end was cut by 2 bases, the J end by 13 bases, with 17 bases between. Germline V gene data show CDR1 as SEHNR and CDR2 as FQNEAQ (reference sequence).

The CDR3 protein is CASSLESAGYTF. The CDR3 nucleotides are TGTGCCAGCAGCTTAGAGTCGGCGGGCTACACCTTC. This chain connects TRBV11-2 to TRBJ1-2; D is unresolved. Germline V gene data show CDR1 as SGHAT and CDR2 as FQNNGV. The CDR3 runs to 12 residues. The V and J ends lost 0 bases and 8 bases respectively, with 7 bases between them.

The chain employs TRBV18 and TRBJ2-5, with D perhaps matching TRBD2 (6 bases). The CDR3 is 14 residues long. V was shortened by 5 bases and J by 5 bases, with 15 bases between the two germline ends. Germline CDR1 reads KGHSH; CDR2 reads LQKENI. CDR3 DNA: TGTGCCAGCTCATACCCCGGAGGGGCGGAGACCCAGTACTTC. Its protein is CASSYPGGAETQYF.

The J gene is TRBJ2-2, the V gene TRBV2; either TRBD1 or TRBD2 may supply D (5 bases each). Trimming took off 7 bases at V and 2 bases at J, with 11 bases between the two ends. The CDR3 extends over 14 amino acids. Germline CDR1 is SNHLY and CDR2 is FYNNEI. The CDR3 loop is CASIRDRNTGELFF. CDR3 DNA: TGTGCCAGCATTAGGGACCGTAACACCGGGGAGCTGTTTTTT.

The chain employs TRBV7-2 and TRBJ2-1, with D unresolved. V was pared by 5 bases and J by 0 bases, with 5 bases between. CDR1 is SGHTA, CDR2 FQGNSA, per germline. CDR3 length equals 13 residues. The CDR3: CASSPSSYNEQFF. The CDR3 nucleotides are TGTGCCAGCAGCCCAAGCTCCTACAATGAGCAGTTCTTC. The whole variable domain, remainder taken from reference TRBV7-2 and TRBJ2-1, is GAGVSQSPSNKVTEKGKDVELRCDPISGHTALYWYRQSLGQGLEFLIYFQGNSAPDKSGLPSDRFSAERTGGSVSTLTIQRTQQEDSAVYLCASSPSSYNEQFFGPGTRLTVL.

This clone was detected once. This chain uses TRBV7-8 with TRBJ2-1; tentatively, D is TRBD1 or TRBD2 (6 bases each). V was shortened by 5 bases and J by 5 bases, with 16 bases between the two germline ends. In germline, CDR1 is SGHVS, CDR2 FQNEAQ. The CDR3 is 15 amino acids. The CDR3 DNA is TGTGCCAGCAGCCGAGGGGGGACGAAGGACAATGAGCAGTTCTTC. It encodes CASSRGGTKDNEQFF.

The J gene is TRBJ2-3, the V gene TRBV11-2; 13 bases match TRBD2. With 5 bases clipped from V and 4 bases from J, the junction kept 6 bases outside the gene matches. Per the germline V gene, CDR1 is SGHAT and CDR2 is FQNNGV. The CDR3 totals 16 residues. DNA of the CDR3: TGTGCCAGCAGCGTGACTAGCGGGGGGCGAGCAGATACGCAGTATTTT. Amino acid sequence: CASSVTSGGRADTQYF.

The CDR3 DNA sequence: TGTGCCAGCAGCCAGGGGGGGACCGAGCAGTACTTC. Its protein is CASSQGGTEQYF. This chain joins TRBV6-5 and TRBJ2-7; D assignment may be TRBD1 or TRBD2 (7 bases each). The CDR3 totals 12 residues. The V gene's germline CDR1 is MNHEY and CDR2 SVGAGI. The V end was cut by 6 bases, the J end by 6 bases, with 12 bases between.

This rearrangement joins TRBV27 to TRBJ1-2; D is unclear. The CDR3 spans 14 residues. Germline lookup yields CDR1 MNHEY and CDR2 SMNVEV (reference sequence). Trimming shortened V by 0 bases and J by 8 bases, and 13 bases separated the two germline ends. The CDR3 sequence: CASSLSHLSEGYTF. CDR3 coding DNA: TGTGCCAGCAGTTTATCGCACCTGAGTGAAGGCTACACCTTC.

Here the CDR3 DNA reads TGCGCCAGCAGCCAAGATTATTTTCGGGACTTCGAACACACCGGGGAGCTGTTTTTT. This translates into CASSQDYFRDFEHTGELFF. The rearrangement links TRBV4-3 to TRBJ2-2; D may be TRBD2 (6 bases). The V gene's germline CDR1 is LGHNA and CDR2 YSLEER. The CDR3 has 19 amino acids. Trimming removed 0 bases from V and 3 bases from J, with 20 bases in between.

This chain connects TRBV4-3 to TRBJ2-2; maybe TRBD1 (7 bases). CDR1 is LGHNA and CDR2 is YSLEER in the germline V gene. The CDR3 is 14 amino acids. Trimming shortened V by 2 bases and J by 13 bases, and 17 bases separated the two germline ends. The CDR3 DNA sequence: TGCGCCAGCAGCCAAAGGGTCGGAGGGGGCGGGCTGTTTTTT. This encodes CASSQRVGGGGLFF.

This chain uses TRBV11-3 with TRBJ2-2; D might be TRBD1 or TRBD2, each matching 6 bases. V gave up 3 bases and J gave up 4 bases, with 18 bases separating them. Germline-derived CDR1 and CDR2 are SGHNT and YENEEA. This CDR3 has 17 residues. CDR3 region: CASSFSTGGVRTGELFF. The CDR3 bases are TGTGCCAGCAGCTTTAGCACCGGGGGCGTTCGCACCGGGGAGCTGTTTTTT.